One and the same sample provided the 22 T cell receptor beta chains below, sequenced in a study of blood T cell repertoires in COVID-19. Clones were sequenced by immunoSEQ multiplex PCR, and TCRdb holds only the in-frame ones, with some missing. The repertoire includes under 300,000 clones, roughly 90% of them detected once, and just under 0.8% sits in the top ten. What was sequenced was peripheral blood. These receptors were obtained from a young woman with acute or convalescent COVID-19.

This clone showed up just a few times. The chain links TRBV9 to TRBJ2-1; 9 bases line up with TRBD2. Trimming took 0 bases from V and 0 from J; bases not matched to a gene: 16. Germline CDR1 SGDLS, CDR2 YYNGEE. The CDR3 totals 21 residues. This CDR3 reads CASSVVGDIAGVISSYNEQFF. CDR3 nucleotide sequence: TGTGCCAGCAGCGTAGTGGGAGACATAGCGGGAGTGATCAGCTCCTACAATGAGCAGTTCTTC.

The chain combines TRBV12-5 with TRBJ2-1, with TRBD2 matching over 12 bases. Trimming removed 6 bases from V and 4 bases from J; junction bases left unmatched: 1. The CDR3 length is 14 residues. Looked up from germline, CDR1 is LGHNT and CDR2 is FRNRAP. The chain's CDR3 is CASGTSGRYNEQFF. The CDR3 DNA is TGTGCTAGTGGCACTAGCGGGAGGTACAATGAGCAGTTCTTC. The whole variable domain, filled in from reference TRBV12-5 and TRBJ2-1, reads DARVTQTPRHKVTEMGQEVTMRCQPILGHNTVFWYRQTMMQGLELLAYFRNRAPLDDSGMPKDRFSAEMPDATLATLKIQPSEPRDSAVYFCASGTSGRYNEQFFGPGTRLTVL.

This chain links TRBV4-2 with TRBJ1-2; a weak D match, TRBD1 (5 bases). This CDR3 has 15 residues. Germline V CDR1 and CDR2: LGHNA, YNFKEQ. V gave up 0 bases and J gave up 1 base, with 9 bases separating them. CDR3 amino acids: CASSQDRQLNYGYTF. CDR3 DNA sequence: TGTGCCAGCAGCCAAGATCGACAGCTTAACTATGGCTACACCTTC.

The CDR3 sequence: CASSQVAGPYEQYF. The CDR3 DNA reads as TGCGCCAGCAGCCAAGTAGCGGGACCCTACGAGCAGTACTTC. The chain has TRBV4-3 and TRBJ2-7; 8 bases line up with TRBD2. This CDR3 is built from 14 residues. From germline, CDR1 is LGHNA and CDR2 YSLEER. With 1 base clipped from V and 2 bases from J, the junction kept 1 base outside the gene matches.

This chain joins TRBV7-2 and TRBJ2-4, with 7 bases that match TRBD2. With V trimmed by 4 bases and J by 6 bases, 9 bases remained unmatched. CDR3 length: 15 amino acids. Germline loops: CDR1 SGHTA, CDR2 FQGNSA. CDR3 protein: CASSSTSGTRNIQYF. For the CDR3, the DNA is TGTGCCAGCAGCTCCACGAGCGGGACTCGAAACATTCAGTACTTC.

The genes are TRBV5-1 and TRBJ2-2; tentative D call: TRBD2 (6 bases). The CDR3 has 17 amino acids. Trimming pared 0 bases from V and 1 base from J, leaving 13 bases between. Looked up from germline, CDR1 is SGHRS and CDR2 is YFSETQ. The DNA for the CDR3 is TGCGCCAGCAGCTTGGAATTTAGCGGTTGGAACACCGGGGAGCTGTTTTTT. Translation: CASSLEFSGWNTGELFF.

In this sample, this clone turned up once. This rearrangement joins TRBV7-8 to TRBJ2-1, with 16 bases identical to TRBD2. The CDR3 is 19 amino acids. Germline CDR1 is SGHVS and CDR2 is FQNEAQ. With V trimmed by 7 bases and J by 0 bases, 9 bases remained unmatched. CDR3 in amino acids: CASTPPGLAGGPSYNEQFF. The CDR3 region has the DNA TGTGCCAGCACCCCTCCGGGACTAGCGGGAGGGCCCTCCTACAATGAGCAGTTCTTC.

This clone is a singleton in its sample. V is TRBV21-1 and J is TRBJ2-2; the table gives TRBD1 as D, unverified against the DNA. TRBV21-1 is noted as a pseudogene. There are 15 residues in the CDR3. CDR3 nucleotides: TGTGCCAGCAGCAAAGACAGGTGTAACACCGGGGAGCTGTTTTTT. It is translated as CASSKDRCNTGELFF.

The chain uses TRBV2 and TRBJ1-5; 9 bases align to TRBD1. From germline, CDR1 is SNHLY and CDR2 FYNNEI. The CDR3 is 15 amino acids. With 6 bases clipped from V and 6 bases from J, the junction kept 9 bases outside the gene matches. The CDR3 nucleotides read TGTGCCAGCAGCTCGGACAGGGGCGAGGTTCAGCCCCAGCATTTT. Protein product: CASSSDRGEVQPQHF. Supplemented by reference TRBV2 and TRBJ1-5, the full variable domain reads EPEVTQTPSHQVTQMGQEVILRCVPISNHLYFYWYRQILGQKVEFLVSFYNNEISEKSEIFDDQFSVERPDGSNFTLKIRSTKLEDSAMYFCASSSDRGEVQPQHFGDGTRLSIL.

The chain couples TRBV14 to TRBJ2-7, with a weak D call TRBD1 (6 bases). Germline values: CDR1 SGHDN, CDR2 FVKESK. V was pared by 1 base and J by 6 bases, with 10 bases between. The CDR3 spans 13 residues. The CDR3: CASSQARGSEQYF. The DNA for the CDR3 is TGTGCCAGCAGCCAAGCAAGGGGGTCCGAGCAGTACTTC.

The chain employs TRBV12-3 or TRBV12-4 and TRBJ2-5; no definite D call. The CDR3 has 13 residues. The germline V and J ends were trimmed by 3 bases and 2 bases, with 7 bases remaining between them. The CDR3 nucleotides read TGTGCCAGCAGTTTTACGCAGCAAGAGACCCAGTACTTC. Translation: CASSFTQQETQYF.

The chain uses TRBV6-6 and TRBJ1-5; D is ambiguous. Germline CDR1 MNHNY, CDR2 SVGAGI (reference sequence). V shed 2 bases and J shed 0 bases, with 5 bases lying between them. The CDR3 sequence is 14 residues long. CDR3 region: CASSYTYSNQPQHF. Written as DNA, the CDR3 is TGTGCCAGCAGTTACACCTATAGCAATCAGCCCCAGCATTTT.

The chain employs TRBV21-1 and TRBJ2-2; the table's D call of TRBD1 was not tested on the DNA. TRBV21-1 is given as a pseudogene. The CDR3 extends over 18 amino acids. The DNA for the CDR3 is TGTGCCAGCAGCAAAGCTCCCGGACAGGCGACGAACACCGGGGAGCTGTTTTTT. Translated: CASSKAPGQATNTGELFF.

The J gene is TRBJ1-4, the V gene TRBV7-9, with 9 bases that match TRBD1. V dropped 4 bases and J dropped 5; count of bases not matched to a gene: 2. The germline V gene has CDR1 SEHNR and CDR2 FQNEAQ (reference sequence). This CDR3 has 14 residues. The CDR3 bases are TGTGCCAGCAGCTGGGACAGGGAAAATGAAAAACTGTTTTTT. Residues: CASSWDRENEKLFF.

The chain couples TRBV5-1 to TRBJ2-1, with 9 bases identical to TRBD2. This CDR3 is built from 15 residues. From germline, CDR1 is SGHRS and CDR2 YFSETQ. Unmatched junction bases numbered 6, after V lost 4 bases and J lost 4 bases. CDR3 residues: CASSDGTSSYNEQFF. CDR3 DNA sequence: TGCGCCAGCAGCGACGGGACTAGCAGTTACAATGAGCAGTTCTTC.

The rearrangement joins TRBV7-2 to TRBJ1-1; the match to TRBD1 covers 8 bases. This CDR3 contains 13 residues. The V and J ends lost 5 bases and 7 bases, in that order; junction bases with no gene match: 6. Germline CDR1 is SGHTA and CDR2 is FQGNSA. This chain's CDR3 is CASSEQGGLEAFF. CDR3 nucleotide sequence: TGTGCCAGCAGCGAACAGGGGGGTCTTGAAGCTTTCTTT.

V gene TRBV18 combines with J gene TRBJ1-6; D is perhaps TRBD1 (5 bases). The CDR3 consists of 14 residues. Germline V gene lookup returns CDR1 KGHSH and CDR2 LQKENI. Between the trimmed V and J ends, which lost 3 bases and 10 bases, there was a span of 13 bases. The chain's CDR3 is CASSPRGVGSPLHF. Here the CDR3 DNA reads TGTGCCAGCTCACCCCGGGGGGTTGGATCACCCCTCCACTTT.

Here the CDR3 DNA reads TGCGCCAGCAGCCAAGGTTGGACTAGCGGTTACAATGAGCAGTTCTTC. The encoded protein is CASSQGWTSGYNEQFF. The chain uses TRBV4-3 and TRBJ2-1; TRBD2 matches at 10 bases. The CDR3 consists of 16 residues. Germline-derived CDR1 and CDR2 are LGHNA and YSLEER. V trimming: 1 base; J trimming: 4 bases; junction bases outside the gene matches: 4.

This chain uses TRBV5-1 with TRBJ2-3; 13 bases line up with TRBD2. This CDR3 has 16 amino acids. The V gene end was trimmed by 0 bases and the J gene end by 5 bases; junction bases not matched to a gene: 3. Germline CDR1 reads SGHRS; CDR2 reads YFSETQ. This CDR3 is CASSLELAGGKDTQYF. The CDR3 nucleotides read TGCGCCAGCAGCTTGGAACTAGCGGGAGGGAAAGATACGCAGTATTTT.

This clone has a single count. The chain carries TRBV3-1 (or the pseudogene TRBV3-2) and TRBJ2-7, with D perhaps matching TRBD1 (5 bases). The CDR3 has 13 amino acids. Trimming cost V 0 bases and J 6 bases, with 9 bases left between them. Per germline, CDR1 LGHDT and CDR2 YNNKEL (reference sequence). The CDR3 coding sequence is TGTGCCAGCAGCCAAGATCTCAGGGCCGAGCAGTACTTC. Protein: CASSQDLRAEQYF.

A remark on this clone: Distinct nucleotide sequences in the sample also encode this CDR3. The chain carries TRBV3-1 (or the pseudogene TRBV3-2) and TRBJ2-1; D call uncertain. CDR3 length: 13 residues. V shed 0 bases and J shed 7 bases, with 7 bases lying between them. Looked up from germline, CDR1 is LGHDT and CDR2 is YNNKEL (reference sequence). The CDR3 nucleotides are TGTGCCAGCAGCCAAGATCTGAGGAATGAGCAGTTCTTC. Translated: CASSQDLRNEQFF.

The CDR3 DNA sequence: TGTGCCAGCAGCTTGGGGGTTCAGGGGCCTTACGAGCAGTACTTC. This gives the protein CASSLGVQGPYEQYF. The V gene is TRBV5-6, the J gene TRBJ2-7, with a possible D match to TRBD1 (6 bases). The germline gives CDR1 SGHDT, CDR2 YYEEEE. The CDR3 has 15 residues. V was pared by 0 bases and J by 4 bases, with 14 bases between.